A single sample gave rise to the 15 T cell receptor beta chains below, sequenced in a study of blood T cells in healthy people across ages. A second PCR, run for about 7 to 11 cycles, used a sample-barcoded 5' primer plus a J-beta primer mix. TCRdb called the 5' RACE reads again in MiXCR, with one record for every CDR3 protein. The sample holds roughly 1.7 million distinct CDR3 sequences, around 35% seen once. What was sequenced was blood. The receptor set was obtained from a woman aged 25 to 39 in good health.

This clonotype was observed a handful of times. The genes are TRBV13 and TRBJ2-5; 8 nucleotides align to TRBD2. This CDR3 is built from 16 residues. CDR1 and CDR2 (germline): PRHDT, FYEKMQ (reference sequence). The J segment lost 5 bases and the V segment lost 6 bases, leaving 14 bases of the junction unmatched. This CDR3 reads CASSASGLQGRETQYF. In nucleotides, the CDR3 is TGTGCCAGCAGTGCTAGCGGGCTCCAGGGGAGGGAGACCCAGTACTTC.

This chain uses TRBV13 with TRBJ1-2, with 7 bases that match TRBD1. CDR3 length equals 15 residues. V trimming: 5 bases; J trimming: 2 bases; junction bases outside the gene matches: 8. Germline V gives CDR1 PRHDT, CDR2 FYEKMQ (reference sequence). The CDR3 DNA sequence: TGTGCCAGCAGCCTCAGACAGGGTGACAACTATGGCTACACCTTC. It encodes CASSLRQGDNYGYTF. The complete variable domain, with remaining parts taken from reference TRBV13 and TRBJ1-2, reads AAGVIQSPRHLIKEKRETATLKCYPIPRHDTVYWYQQGPGQDPQFLISFYEKMQSDKGSIPDRFSAQQFSDYHSELNMSSLELGDSALYFCASSLRQGDNYGYTFGSGTRLTVV.

J is TRBJ2-1 and V is TRBV20-1; D is uncertain. The V gene lost 3 bases and the J gene lost 4 bases, with 13 bases spanning the gap. The CDR3 length is 14 residues. Germline CDR1 DFQATT, CDR2 SNEGSKA (reference sequence). The CDR3 region has the DNA TGCAGTGCTAGGCGCCCGGGCCTATACAATGAGCAGTTCTTC. It specifies CSARRPGLYNEQFF.

J is TRBJ2-1 and V is TRBV2; TRBD2 matches at 8 bases. After removal of 7 bases from V and 9 bases from J, the junction contained 17 bases not matched to a gene. The germline V gene encodes CDR1 SNHLY and CDR2 FYNNEI. The CDR3 is 16 residues long. CDR3: CASNQGREGHRGEQFF. CDR3 nucleotides: TGTGCCAGCAATCAGGGCCGGGAGGGCCATCGAGGTGAGCAGTTCTTC. The entire variable domain, with the rest obtained from reference TRBV2 and TRBJ2-1, is as follows: EPEVTQTPSHQVTQMGQEVILRCVPISNHLYFYWYRQILGQKVEFLVSFYNNEISEKSEIFDDQFSVERPDGSNFTLKIRSTKLEDSAMYFCASNQGREGHRGEQFFGPGTRLTVL.

This clonotype was picked up many times. The CDR3 nucleotides read TGTGCCAGCAGCGCCGGCGGTGGGACGCCAACATGGCAGTTCTTC. Amino acid sequence: CASSAGGGTPTWQFF. The gene calls are TRBV9 and TRBJ2-1; D possibly uses TRBD1 or TRBD2 (5 bases each). The CDR3 consists of 15 residues. V lost 3 bases, J lost 12 bases, and 22 bases lay in between. Germline V gene sequence: CDR1 SGDLS, CDR2 YYNGEE. The full variable domain, in which reference TRBV9 and TRBJ2-1 provide the parts outside the CDR3, is DSGVTQTPKHLITATGQRVTLRCSPRSGDLSVYWYQQSLDQGLQFLIQYYNGEERAKGNILERFSAQQFPDLHSELNLSSLELGDSALYFCASSAGGGTPTWQFFGPGTRLTVL.

The V and J genes are TRBV20-1 and TRBJ1-2; TRBD1 agrees at 7 bases. Germline CDR1 and CDR2: DFQATT and SNEGSKA (reference sequence). V lost 4 bases and J lost 5; bases outside the gene matches: 7. This CDR3 contains 13 residues. In DNA, the CDR3 is TGCAGTGCTACGAACAGGGGTGGTTATGGCTACACCTTC. Its translation: CSATNRGGYGYTF.

In this sample, this clonotype turned up once. As DNA, the CDR3 is TGTGCCTGCGGTCCCCGAGACAGGGGCTACTATGGCTACACCTTC. Translated, it gives CACGPRDRGYYGYTF. This sequence joins TRBV27 and TRBJ1-2, with TRBD1 matching over 8 bases. Germline loops: CDR1 MNHEY, CDR2 SMNVEV (reference sequence). The CDR3 runs 15 residues. J was trimmed by 3 bases and V by 11 bases; bases with no gene match: 14.

V is TRBV6-1 and J is TRBJ2-5; D gene uncertain. CDR1 is MNHNS and CDR2 is SASEGT in the germline V gene. The V gene lost 6 bases and the J gene lost 11 bases, with 22 bases spanning the gap. The CDR3 contains 14 residues. DNA of the CDR3: TGTGCCAGCAGGGAGTCTCAGGCGCCAGGAGAGCAGTACTTC. It codes for CASRESQAPGEQYF.

The chain links TRBV9 to TRBJ2-1; possibly TRBD1 for D (5 bases). This CDR3 contains 16 residues. The germline CDR1 and CDR2 sequences are SGDLS and YYNGEE. The V and J ends lost 0 bases and 6 bases respectively, with 16 bases between them. The CDR3: CASSVEGVGPANEQFF. The DNA of the CDR3 is TGTGCCAGCAGCGTAGAAGGGGTCGGGCCGGCCAATGAGCAGTTCTTC.

J is TRBJ1-3 and V is TRBV10-3; D possibly corresponds to TRBD1 (6 bases). Trimming shortened V by 0 bases and J by 3 bases, and 9 bases separated the two germline ends. The CDR3 totals 15 residues. Looked up from germline, CDR1 is ENHRY and CDR2 is SYGVKD. The DNA of the CDR3 is TGTGCCATCAGTGAGTCTCCAGGGGTTGGAAACACCATATATTTT. It codes for CAISESPGVGNTIYF.

This chain joins TRBV20-1 and TRBJ2-7; 7 bases align to TRBD2. The germline V gene has CDR1 DFQATT and CDR2 SNEGSKA (reference sequence). V was pared by 6 bases and J by 5 bases, with 10 bases of the junction left unmatched. This CDR3 is 13 amino acids long. The CDR3 protein is CSATEPGRNEQYF. The DNA for the CDR3 is TGCAGTGCCACAGAGCCCGGGAGGAACGAGCAGTACTTC.

J is TRBJ1-1 and V is TRBV27; D unresolved. Between the trimmed V and J ends, which lost 8 bases and 0 bases, there was a span of 13 bases. The germline V gene has CDR1 MNHEY and CDR2 SMNVEV (reference sequence). CDR3 length: 14 amino acids. The DNA for the CDR3 is TGTGCCAGCGCTATACGTTGGATGAACACTGAAGCTTTCTTT. Residues: CASAIRWMNTEAFF.

V is TRBV6-1 and J is TRBJ1-5, with 8 bases fitting TRBD1. Germline V gives CDR1 MNHNS, CDR2 SASEGT. This CDR3 is 16 amino acids long. V shed 2 bases, J shed 2 bases, and the junction held 5 bases outside the gene matches. The CDR3 nucleotides are TGTGCCAGCAGTGAATTTTCACAGGGGGGCAATCAGCCCCAGCATTTT. Protein: CASSEFSQGGNQPQHF.

The rearrangement joins TRBV7-9 to TRBJ2-3, with TRBD2 as a possible D gene (5 bases). CDR3 size: 17 residues. Per germline, CDR1 SEHNR and CDR2 FQNEAQ (reference sequence). V gave up 11 bases and J gave up 3 bases, with 27 bases separating them. The CDR3 sequence: CAPSYQKEGIPTDTQYF. The DNA for the CDR3 is TGTGCCCCGAGCTACCAAAAAGAGGGAATCCCTACAGATACGCAGTATTTT.

The V gene is TRBV12-3 or TRBV12-4, the J gene TRBJ2-7, with a tentative D call TRBD1 (6 bases). V lost 6 bases, J lost 1 base, and 16 bases lay in between. This CDR3 comprises 15 residues. The CDR3 region has the DNA TGTGCCAGCAGGGGGATTGGTCAGGGGTCCTACGAGCAGTACTTC. It specifies CASRGIGQGSYEQYF.